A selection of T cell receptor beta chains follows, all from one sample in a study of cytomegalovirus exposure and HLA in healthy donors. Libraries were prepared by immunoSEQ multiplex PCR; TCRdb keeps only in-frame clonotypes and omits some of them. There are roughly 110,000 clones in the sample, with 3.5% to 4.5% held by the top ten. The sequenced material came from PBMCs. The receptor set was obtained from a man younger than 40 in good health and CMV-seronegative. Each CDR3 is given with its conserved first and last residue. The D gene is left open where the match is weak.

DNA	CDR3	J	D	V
TGTGCCAGCAGCACCCCGGGACAGGGGGCAGATGAGCAGTTCTTC	CASSTPGQGADEQFF	TRBJ2-1	TRBD1	TRBV6-1
TGTGCCAGCAGTGAGGCACAGACGAACACCGGGGAGCTGTTTTTT	CASSEAQTNTGELFF	TRBJ2-2	NA	TRBV2
TGTGCCAGCAGTGAAGTTGTCTCAACTAATGAAAAACTGTTTTTT	CASSEVVSTNEKLFF	TRBJ1-4	NA	TRBV6-1
TGCGCCAGCAGCTTGGACAGTAACCGAGCCAAAAACATTCAGTACTTC	CASSLDSNRAKNIQYF	TRBJ2-4	NA	TRBV5-1
TGTGCCAGCAGCTTAGGGGGGGGTGCGCAGTATTTT	CASSLGGGAQYF	TRBJ2-3	TRBD2	TRBV11-3
TGTGCCAGCAGCTTAGTTCCCTACGAGCAGTACTTC	CASSLVPYEQYF	TRBJ2-7	NA	TRBV11-1
TGTGCCAGTAGCGCCGACAGACCGCGGGGGCCTTACAATGAGCAGTTCTTC	CASSADRPRGPYNEQFF	TRBJ2-1	NA	TRBV19
TGTGCCAGCAGTTCCAAGACCCAACAGGGACGCGAAGCTTTCTTT	CASSSKTQQGREAFF	TRBJ1-1	NA	TRBV27
TGTGCCAGCAGCTTAAATGGCCAGTCTAGCAATCAGCCCCAGCATTTT	CASSLNGQSSNQPQHF	TRBJ1-5	NA	TRBV13
TGTGCCAGCAGCAGTTGGGACTACCTGGATGACACAGATACGCAGTATTTT	CASSSWDYLDDTDTQYF	TRBJ2-3	NA	TRBV21-1
TGCAGCGTAGGTACCGGGACAGCTAATGAAAAACTGTTTTTT	CSVGTGTANEKLFF	TRBJ1-4	TRBD1	TRBV29-1
TGTGCCAGCACCGGGAGAGACACGCTGACTTTTGAAGCTTTCTTT	CASTGRDTLTFEAFF	TRBJ1-1	NA	TRBV5-6
TGTGCCAGTAGTATGGGGACTAACAATGAGCAGTTCTTC	CASSMGTNNEQFF	TRBJ2-1	TRBD2	TRBV19
TGTGCCAGCAGCATAAAGGCGGCGTTTAATGAAAAACTGTTTTTT	CASSIKAAFNEKLFF	TRBJ1-4	NA	TRBV2
TGTGCCAGCAGCTCCGGGTCGGGGGGCGAGACAGGCTACACCTTC	CASSSGSGGETGYTF	TRBJ1-2	NA	TRBV6-1
TGTGCCAGCAGTGGGGGACTAGCGGGGGATACGCAGTATTTT	CASSGGLAGDTQYF	TRBJ2-3	TRBD2	TRBV2
TGTGCCAGCAGCGCAGACTTCTATGGCTACACCTTC	CASSADFYGYTF	TRBJ1-2	NA	TRBV9
TGTGCCAGTAGTCCCAGCGGGGGCCTCCCAGAGACCCAGTACTTC	CASSPSGGLPETQYF	TRBJ2-5	TRBD2	TRBV19
TGTGCCAGCAGCCTGACGTCCGGGAGCTACGAGCAGTACTTC	CASSLTSGSYEQYF	TRBJ2-7	NA	TRBV5-5
TGTGCCAGCAGAGGGACTAGCGGCGAGACCCAGTACTTC	CASRGTSGETQYF	TRBJ2-5	TRBD2	TRBV2
TGTGCCAGCAGCCAAGATCCCCAGAGGCCTAATGAAAAACTGTTTTTT	CASSQDPQRPNEKLFF	TRBJ1-4	NA	TRBV4-2
TGTGCCAGCAGCCGTGGACAGGGAGAAACTGAAGCTTTCTTT	CASSRGQGETEAFF	TRBJ1-1	TRBD1	TRBV4-2
TGCGCCAGCTGCGGGGGGCCCGCCCCCAATGAGCAGTTCTTC	CASCGGPAPNEQFF	TRBJ2-1	TRBD2	TRBV10-2
TGTGCCAGCAGCTCCTGGACAGAGACCGGGGAGCTGTTTTTT	CASSSWTETGELFF	TRBJ2-2	NA	TRBV13
TGTGCCAGCAGTTTATTCCTCCTCGACGGGACAGGGGCCCCACGTTGGTATGGCTACACCTTC	CASSLFLLDGTGAPRWYGYTF	TRBJ1-2	TRBD1	TRBV27
TGTGCCAGCAGCCCGTTTCCGGGACAGGGATACGGCTACACCTTC	CASSPFPGQGYGYTF	TRBJ1-2	TRBD1	TRBV7-9
TGTGCCAGAAGCTTGCCTCCGCTAACGGGGGGGGAGACCCAGTACTTC	CARSLPPLTGGETQYF	TRBJ2-5	TRBD2	TRBV5-3
TGTGCCAGCAGTGGCCGACAGGGGGCGTCCTACGAGCAGTACTTC	CASSGRQGASYEQYF	TRBJ2-7	TRBD1	TRBV6-5
NA	CASSSSTAESTEAFF	TRBJ1-1	NA	TRBV27
TGTGCCAGCAGGTCCGCAGCCCGGACAGGGACAGGGGCCAACGTCCTGACTTTC	CASRSAARTGTGANVLTF	TRBJ2-6	TRBD1	TRBV2
TGTGCCATCAGTGTGACAGGGGATAATTCACCCCTCCACTTT	CAISVTGDNSPLHF	TRBJ1-6	TRBD1	TRBV10-3
TGTGCTAGTGGGCCCGGGACAGGGAGCGAGCAGTACTTC	CASGPGTGSEQYF	TRBJ2-7	TRBD1	TRBV12-5